The 30 T cell receptor beta chains listed next were all sequenced from one sample in a study of blood T cells in healthy people across ages. For the second PCR, which ran for roughly 6 to 12 cycles, a sample-barcoded 5' primer and a J-beta primer mix were used. TCRdb redid the calling of the 5' RACE reads with MiXCR, one entry per CDR3 protein. The sample lists 1.5 million to 2 million distinct CDR3 sequences, 28% seen once, with roughly 8% in the top ten. Source material: blood. Receptors originate from a woman in her thirties in good health.

This clonotype has a handful of counts. The V call is TRBV20-1, the J call TRBJ1-2; 8 bases align to TRBD1. The CDR3 consists of 14 residues. In germline, CDR1 is DFQATT, CDR2 SNEGSKA (reference sequence). The V and J ends lost 5 bases and 4 bases, in that order; junction bases with no gene match: 9. As DNA, the CDR3 is TGCAGTGCTGGTGGACAGGGATTGGTCTATGGCTACACCTTC. It translates to CSAGGQGLVYGYTF.

This clonotype was counted between two and nine times. The chain has TRBV12-3 or TRBV12-4 and TRBJ2-1, with 8 bases identical to TRBD1. V dropped 3 bases and J dropped 5; count of bases not matched to a gene: 18. This CDR3 has 19 amino acids. The CDR3 DNA reads as TGTGCCAGCAGTTTTAAGCCGGCAGGGGGCCGGAGCGGAAACAATGAGCAGTTCTTC. Protein product: CASSFKPAGGRSGNNEQFF.

About this clonotype: Given a much more abundant clone one base away, this may be a read error. The rearrangement links TRBV6-2 or TRBV6-3 to TRBJ2-7; 9 bases match TRBD1. This CDR3 has 13 amino acids. From germline, CDR1 is MNHEY and CDR2 SVGEGT. Trimming took 8 bases from V and 5 from J; bases not matched to a gene: 7. The CDR3 nucleotides read TGTGCCAGCCAGGGACAGGGAAACCACGAGCAGTACTTC. Protein sequence: CASQGQGNHEQYF.

As concerns this clonotype: Relative to the germline gene, one junction end is altered; a read error may explain this. V is TRBV18 and J is TRBJ1-2, with D possibly matching TRBD1 (5 bases). The length of the CDR3 is 14 residues. Germline CDR1 KGHSH, CDR2 LQKENI. The CDR3 here is CASSPITGDYGYTF. CDR3 nucleotides: TGTGCCAGCTCACCAATCACGGGGGACTATGGTTACACCTTC.

This clonotype was detected many times. The gene calls are TRBV4-3 and TRBJ2-1, with 9 positions matching TRBD2. Germline V gene lookup returns CDR1 LGHNA and CDR2 YSLEER. This CDR3 is built from 14 residues. V lost 1 base and J lost 7; bases outside the gene matches: 2. In DNA, the CDR3 is TGCGCCAGCAGCCAAGTCCTAGCGGGAAATGAGCAGTTCTTC. It codes for CASSQVLAGNEQFF.

Comment on this clonotype: At one end the junction does not follow the germline gene, possibly because of a read error. The chain has TRBV28 and TRBJ2-4, with 8 bases identical to TRBD2. Germline V lookup: CDR1 MDHEN, CDR2 SYDVKM. The CDR3 runs 17 residues. This chain's CDR3 is CASSPSTRGVAKNIQCF. Here the CDR3 DNA reads TGTGCCAGCAGTCCGTCTACGCGGGGGGTAGCCAAAAACATTCAGTGCTTC. Together with reference TRBV28 and TRBJ2-4, the CDR3 gives the full variable domain: DVKVTQSSRYLVKRTGEKVFLECVQDMDHENMFWYRQDPGLGLRLIYFSYDVKMKEKGDIPEGYSVSREKKERFSLILESASTNQTSMYLCASSPSTRGVAKNIQCFGAGTRLSVL.

The V call is TRBV28, the J call TRBJ2-5; D perhaps matches TRBD2 (5 bases). Trimming pared 6 bases from V and 3 bases from J, leaving 20 bases between. Germline CDR1 MDHEN, CDR2 SYDVKM. The CDR3 is 16 residues long. The CDR3 protein is CASRGKGRRLKETQYF. The CDR3 DNA reads as TGTGCCAGCAGAGGAAAAGGGAGACGACTGAAAGAGACCCAGTACTTC.

Points on this clonotype: Just one base apart from a much larger clone, this may be a read error. The rearrangement joins TRBV20-1 to TRBJ2-1, with D possibly matching TRBD2 (5 bases). Germline-derived CDR1 and CDR2 are DFQATT and SNEGSKA (reference sequence). Trimming left V 0 bases short and J 4 bases short, with 13 bases between. This CDR3 spans 15 amino acids. In DNA, the CDR3 is TGCAGTGCTAGAGAGCGCAGGACTCCATACAATGAGCAGTTCTTC. The encoded protein is CSARERRTPYNEQFF.

V gene TRBV6-1 combines with J gene TRBJ1-4; TRBD1 is a possible D gene (6 bases). The ends were cut back, 4 bases at V and 4 bases at J, with 10 bases in the middle. CDR3 length: 14 residues. From germline, CDR1 is MNHNS and CDR2 SASEGT. The CDR3 loop is CASSGQVLNEKLFF. CDR3 in DNA: TGTGCCAGCAGTGGACAGGTCCTTAATGAAAAACTGTTTTTT.

The chain has TRBV7-2 and TRBJ2-1; 9 bases are a match to TRBD2. The V and J ends lost 1 base and 13 bases, in that order; junction bases with no gene match: 5. The germline V gene has CDR1 SGHTA and CDR2 FQGNSA. The CDR3 spans 13 residues. This CDR3 is CASSLEGTSSQFF. DNA for the CDR3: TGTGCCAGCAGCTTAGAGGGGACTAGCTCCCAGTTCTTC.

The J gene is TRBJ1-2, the V gene TRBV28; D remains ambiguous. Trimming cost V 5 bases and J 7 bases, with 11 bases left between them. Germline loops: CDR1 MDHEN, CDR2 SYDVKM. CDR3 length: 12 amino acids. The CDR3 bases are TGTGCCAGCAGTCCACGGGGATCTGGCTACACCTTC. This encodes CASSPRGSGYTF.

A word on this clonotype: A read error may explain this, as a much larger clone is one base away. In nucleotides, the CDR3 is TGTGCCAGCAGTTTTACAAGGGGGGCCGGGAGGGCCGTTAAAAATGAGCAGTACTTC. It is translated as CASSFTRGAGRAVKNEQYF. The V gene is TRBV12-3 or TRBV12-4, the J gene TRBJ2-7; 8 bases agree with TRBD2. Trimming removed 3 bases from V and 7 bases from J; junction bases left unmatched: 23. The length of the CDR3 is 19 residues.

Concerning this clonotype: At one end the junction does not follow the germline gene, possibly because of a read error. The CDR3 region is CAGSFNRGGTEAFF. DNA of the CDR3: TGTGCCGGCAGTTTCAACAGGGGCGGCACTGAAGCTTTCTTT. The chain carries TRBV12-3 or TRBV12-4 and TRBJ1-1; 7 bases line up with TRBD1. This CDR3 comprises 14 residues.

The CDR3 protein is CASSSRGARRGEQYF. CDR3 DNA: TGTGCCAGCAGTTCCCGGGGGGCTCGCCGGGGGGAGCAGTACTTC. The chain employs TRBV7-9 and TRBJ2-5, with a tentative D call TRBD2 (7 bases). Trimming removed 6 bases at V and 11 bases at J, with 25 bases between. The CDR3 consists of 15 residues. Germline CDR1 SEHNR, CDR2 FQNEAQ (reference sequence). The whole variable domain, remainder taken from reference TRBV7-9 and TRBJ2-5, is DTGVSQNPRHKITKRGQNVTFRCDPISEHNRLYWYRQTLGQGPEFLTYFQNEAQLEKSRLLSDRFSAERPKGSFSTLEIQRTEQGDSAMYLCASSSRGARRGEQYFGPGTRLLVL.

This clonotype appeared a few times. V is TRBV9 and J is TRBJ1-4, with D possibly being TRBD1 (5 bases). Per germline, CDR1 SGDLS and CDR2 YYNGEE. This CDR3 is 14 amino acids long. V dropped 3 bases and J dropped 7 bases, with 13 bases sitting between them. In DNA, the CDR3 is TGTGCCAGCAGCGCTCAGGGAGGAGGTGAAAAACTGTTTTTT. Translating gives CASSAQGGGEKLFF.

This chain joins TRBV10-3 and TRBJ2-7, with D unresolved. Germline CDR1 reads ENHRY; CDR2 reads SYGVKD. Trimming cost V 11 bases and J 1 base, with 18 bases left between them. The CDR3 covers 14 residues. CDR3 in DNA: TGTGCCTCACACCCGGAAAGTGGGTCCTACGAGCAGTACTTC. Translated: CASHPESGSYEQYF.

This clonotype was observed a few times. The chain couples TRBV20-1 to TRBJ2-1; D is uncertain. This CDR3 is built from 11 residues. Germline lookup yields CDR1 DFQATT and CDR2 SNEGSKA (reference sequence). The germline V and J ends were trimmed by 8 bases and 6 bases, with 11 bases remaining between them. The CDR3 here is CSTETLNEQFF. CDR3 bases: TGCAGTACTGAGACCCTCAATGAGCAGTTCTTC.

V is TRBV7-2 and J is TRBJ1-4, with D possibly matching TRBD1 (5 bases). Trimming shortened V by 0 bases and J by 10 bases, and 9 bases separated the two germline ends. Germline values: CDR1 SGHTA, CDR2 FQGNSA. This CDR3 region has 13 residues. CDR3 nucleotides: TGTGCCAGCAGCTTAGCAAGGAGGGGAAAACTGTTTTTT. This sequence encodes CASSLARRGKLFF.

This clonotype has more than one count but fewer than ten. The genes are TRBV20-1 and TRBJ1-2; 8 positions match TRBD1. Per the germline V gene, CDR1 is DFQATT and CDR2 is SNEGSKA (reference sequence). The CDR3 is 13 amino acids. The junction had 8 bases not matched to a gene; V was cut back by 3 bases and J by 8 bases. The CDR3 spells CSASDQGAWGYTF. The CDR3 DNA follows: TGCAGTGCTAGTGACCAGGGGGCGTGGGGCTACACCTTC.

The V call is TRBV9, the J call TRBJ1-1; D unclear. CDR1 and CDR2 from the germline V gene are SGDLS and YYNGEE. V dropped 3 bases and J dropped 4 bases, with 13 bases sitting between them. The CDR3 has 14 amino acids. The CDR3 protein is CASSDSRGGTEAFF. CDR3 sequence (DNA): TGTGCCAGCAGCGATTCTCGGGGAGGCACTGAAGCTTTCTTT.

This clonotype showed up just a few times. The chain recombines TRBV6-1 with TRBJ1-6, with D possibly matching TRBD1 (5 bases). V was clipped by 8 bases and J by 6 bases, with 20 bases between them. The CDR3 length is 16 residues. Germline V gene data show CDR1 as MNHNS and CDR2 as SASEGT. The CDR3 region is CASYGPGGRGNSPLHF. CDR3 bases: TGTGCCAGCTACGGACCTGGGGGAAGAGGTAATTCACCCCTCCACTTT.

Turning to this clonotype: Sequence at one end of the junction differs from germline and may be a read error. The CDR3 DNA sequence: TGTGCCAGCAGCTGGGGACAGGGGGGCAATGGGCAGTTCTTC. It encodes CASSWGQGGNGQFF. The J gene is TRBJ2-1, the V gene TRBV11-2, with 11 bases aligning to TRBD1. This CDR3 is built from 14 residues. Germline assignment: CDR1 SGHAT and CDR2 FQNNGV.

The V and J genes are TRBV4-1 and TRBJ1-6; D is undetermined. V gave up 1 base and J gave up 0 bases, with 7 bases separating them. The CDR3 spans 16 residues. Germline CDR1 reads MGHRA; CDR2 reads YSYEKL. CDR3 protein: CASSQGANSYNSPLHF. Here the CDR3 DNA reads TGCGCCAGCAGCCAAGGGGCTAACTCCTATAATTCACCCCTCCACTTT.

This clonotype was picked up a small number of times. V is TRBV24-1 and J is TRBJ2-3, with 12 bases fitting TRBD2. The CDR3 spans 19 residues. The trim removed 4 bases at V and 4 bases at J, leaving 14 bases unmatched. CDR1 and CDR2 (germline): KGHDR, SFDVKD. The CDR3 is CATSDQLAGGRPVPDTQYF. In DNA form, the CDR3 reads TGTGCCACCAGTGACCAACTAGCGGGAGGACGACCCGTCCCAGATACGCAGTATTTT.

The rearrangement joins TRBV28 to TRBJ1-1; 8 bases are shared with TRBD1. The V gene end was trimmed by 3 bases and the J gene end by 10 bases; junction bases not matched to a gene: 4. The germline CDR1 and CDR2 sequences are MDHEN and SYDVKM. The CDR3 sequence is 12 residues long. CDR3 sequence (DNA): TGTGCCAGCAGTTTCAGGGGGCAAAGAGCTTTCTTT. This encodes CASSFRGQRAFF.

This clonotype appeared once. A much larger clone lies one base from this, so it may be a read error. The chain uses TRBV12-3 or TRBV12-4 and TRBJ1-2, with D perhaps TRBD1 (6 bases). CDR3 size: 14 residues. CDR3 sequence: CAGSFERTVYGYTF. The CDR3 DNA reads TGTGCCGGCAGTTTTGAAAGGACAGTCTATGGCTACACCTTC.

V usage is TRBV10-2 and J usage is TRBJ2-3; 11 bases align to TRBD2. The V gene end was trimmed by 2 bases and the J gene end by 0 bases; junction bases not matched to a gene: 7. The CDR3 length is 18 residues. Germline CDR1 and CDR2: WSHSY and SAAADI. CDR3 sequence (DNA): TGCGCCAGCAGTGAGCCAACTAGCGGGGGCGTTAGCACAGATACGCAGTATTTT. The encoded protein is CASSEPTSGGVSTDTQYF.

This clonotype showed up just a few times. This could be a read error, since a much larger clone is one nucleotide away. This chain joins TRBV20-1 and TRBJ2-7; D possibly corresponds to TRBD1 (6 bases). The V end was cut by 8 bases, the J end by 2 bases, with 13 bases between. The CDR3 spans 12 residues. The germline CDR1 and CDR2 sequences are DFQATT and SNEGSKA (reference sequence). The CDR3 DNA follows: TGCAGTCCTTCAGGACAGACCTACGAGCAGTACTTC. Its translation: CSPSGQTYEQYF.

This clonotype was recorded many times. The genes are TRBV18 and TRBJ2-7; D unresolved. The CDR3 runs to 14 residues. The V and J ends lost 8 bases and 0 bases respectively, with 14 bases between them. The germline CDR1 and CDR2 sequences are KGHSH and LQKENI. In DNA form, the CDR3 reads TGTGCCAGCAGCCCTAGGGCTGGCTCCTACGAGCAGTACTTC. Its translation: CASSPRAGSYEQYF.

A few counts support this clonotype. One junction end does not reproduce the germline sequence, and a read error may be involved. The V and J genes are TRBV24-1 and TRBJ2-7; no firm D call. Germline-derived CDR1 and CDR2 are KGHDR and SFDVKD. The CDR3 has 10 amino acids. The CDR3 reads CAPRDSEQYF. The DNA of the CDR3 is TGTGCCCCCAGAGACTCCGAGCAGTACTTC.